This TCR beta chain derives from a study of CD8+CD57+ T cells in acquired aplastic anemia. The wider study: CD4+ and CD8+ cells, once sorted, gave DNA averaging about 3 ug.

This clonotype has a handful of counts. No antigen is known for it. The CDR3 is made up of 11 amino acids. The germline V and J ends were trimmed by 4 bases and 7 bases, with 6 bases remaining between them. Germline V gene sequence: CDR1 KGHDR, CDR2 SFDVKD. An expansion of CD8+CD57+ cells by flow cytometry had been shown in patients chosen for sequencing. All participating patients were living with severe acquired aplastic anemia. Genomic DNA constituted the template upon which TCR beta VDJ and CDR3 profiling was performed. A single record per CDR3 protein comes from TCRdb applying MiXCR to the reads. The sample lists some 200,000 distinct CDR3 sequences, roughly half seen once, with approximately 9.7% in the top ten. Findings of the study overall: Patients and controls turned out to have roughly 29 CD8+ CDR3 sequences in common. Levels of CD8+ Simpson's diversity were not significantly distinct in patients versus controls.

The sample consisted of sorted CD4+, CD8+, or CD8+CD57+ T cells (not recorded which) from PBMCs. The TCR was taken from a human donor with aplastic anemia. This sequence joins TRBV24-1 and TRBJ1-2; D is unresolved. For the CDR3, the DNA is TGTGCCACCAGTGACATTGGTGGCTACACCTTC. Encoded protein: CATSDIGGYTF.